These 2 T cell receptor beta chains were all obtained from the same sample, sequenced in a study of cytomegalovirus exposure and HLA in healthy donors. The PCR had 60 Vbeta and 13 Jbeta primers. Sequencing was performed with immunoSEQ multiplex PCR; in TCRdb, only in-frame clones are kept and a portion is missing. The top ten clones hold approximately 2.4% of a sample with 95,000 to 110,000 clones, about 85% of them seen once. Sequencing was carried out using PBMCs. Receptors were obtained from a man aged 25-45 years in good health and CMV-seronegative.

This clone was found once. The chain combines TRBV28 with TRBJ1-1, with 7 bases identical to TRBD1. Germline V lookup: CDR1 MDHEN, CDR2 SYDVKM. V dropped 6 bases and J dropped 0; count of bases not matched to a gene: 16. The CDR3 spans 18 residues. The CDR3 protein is CASRPRQGPNPVNTEAFF. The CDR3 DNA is TGTGCCAGCAGACCCCGACAGGGCCCGAACCCCGTGAACACTGAAGCTTTCTTT. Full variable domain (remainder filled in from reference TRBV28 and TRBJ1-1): DVKVTQSSRYLVKRTGEKVFLECVQDMDHENMFWYRQDPGLGLRLIYFSYDVKMKEKGDIPEGYSVSREKKERFSLILESASTNQTSMYLCASRPRQGPNPVNTEAFFGQGTRLTVV.

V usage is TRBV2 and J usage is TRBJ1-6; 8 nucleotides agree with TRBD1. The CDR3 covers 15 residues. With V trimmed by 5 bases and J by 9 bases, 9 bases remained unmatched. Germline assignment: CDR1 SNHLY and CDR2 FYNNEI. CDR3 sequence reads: CASSPDQGAASPLHF. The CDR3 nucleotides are TGTGCCAGCAGTCCGGATCAGGGGGCCGCTTCACCCCTCCACTTT.